This TCR beta chain originates from a study of vaccination effects on CD4 cells after COVID-19. About the research overall: Using viral peptide pools, the ViraFEST assay grew out antigen-specific CD4+ T cells prior to sequencing.

The culture ran for roughly ten days, and then CD4+ T cells were isolated. Half-medium changes using IL-2 medium occurred on days 3 and 7. This clone was seen more than once but under ten times. Its antigen is unknown. Germline V gives CDR1 LNHDA, CDR2 SQIVND (reference sequence). Deletions cut 7 bases from V and 9 bases from J, with 17 bases between. The CDR3 spans 13 residues. Produced via immunoSEQ multiplex PCR; TCRdb's table is partial and in-frame only. The sample has under 40,000 clones, around 70% seen once. This chain links TRBV19 with TRBJ2-3; possibly TRBD2 for D (6 bases). The clonotype comes from a human donor who received a COVID-19 vaccine. Material: CD4+ T cells from PBMCs cultured without peptide, obtained before COVID-19 vaccination. The CDR3 nucleotides read TGTGCCAGTAAGGAACGGGGGACGGGCACGCAGTATTTT. This gives the protein CASKERGTGTQYF.